Listed below are T cell receptor beta chains from one sample, sequenced in a study of T cell repertoires in cytomegalovirus infection. In TCRdb, the reads were re-called with MiXCR into one record per CDR3 protein. The data contain a few hundred thousand distinct CDR3 sequences, more than 8% of them singletons. Input material: PBMCs. These receptors came from a human donor in good health (CMV status not recorded). Some clones in this sample may be carry-over from other donors' samples. CDR3s leave out the opening cysteine and the closing phenylalanine or tryptophan. Each record gives: clone size, J gene, V gene, CDR3 protein. Rows may omit the clone size; those that give it use once, few, many or a size class.

size: few
J: TRBJ2-7
V: TRBV18
CDR3: ASSPVTGYEQY

size: few
J: TRBJ2-7
V: TRBV30
CDR3: AWSATNYYEQY

size: -
J: TRBJ2-7
V: TRBV20-1
CDR3: SARAPGQGPREQY

size: few
J: TRBJ1-1
V: TRBV28
CDR3: ASTADGVATEAF

size: many
J: TRBJ2-1
V: TRBV24-1
CDR3: ATSATPGGRLAGVSEQF

size: many
J: TRBJ2-7
V: TRBV4-1
CDR3: ASSQFAGTGIYEQY

size: few
J: TRBJ2-7
V: TRBV27
CDR3: ASTDGSYEQY

size: -
J: TRBJ1-1
V: TRBV7-2
CDR3: ASSLVGHPEAF

size: many
J: TRBJ1-1
V: TRBV7-2
CDR3: ASSQRQHPMNTEAF

size: many
J: TRBJ2-3
V: TRBV6-1
CDR3: ASSGDGTLLTDTQY

size: -
J: TRBJ1-4
V: TRBV7-9
CDR3: TSSLASVDEKLF